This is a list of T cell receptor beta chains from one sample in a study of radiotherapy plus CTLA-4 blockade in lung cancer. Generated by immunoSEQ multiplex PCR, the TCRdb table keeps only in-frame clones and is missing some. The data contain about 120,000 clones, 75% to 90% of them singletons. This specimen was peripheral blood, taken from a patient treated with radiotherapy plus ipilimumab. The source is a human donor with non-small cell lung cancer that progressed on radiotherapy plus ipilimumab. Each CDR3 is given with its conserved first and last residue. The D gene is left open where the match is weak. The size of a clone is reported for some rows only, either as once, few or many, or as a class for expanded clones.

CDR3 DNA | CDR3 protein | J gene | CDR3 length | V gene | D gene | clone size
TGTGCCAGTAGTGCCGAAGGACTCTGGAACACTGAAGCTTTCTTT | CASSAEGLWNTEAFF | TRBJ1-1 | 15 | TRBV19 | - | -
TGTGCCAGCCACCCCCGGGGGGGCAGGGCTTTCTTT | CASHPRGGRAFF | TRBJ1-1 | 12 | TRBV2 | - | -
TGTGCCAGCAGTGGGGGGCTAGCGGGAGGAACGTACAATGAGCAGTTCTTC | CASSGGLAGGTYNEQFF | TRBJ2-1 | 17 | TRBV2 | TRBD2 | -
TGTGCCATCAGTGTGGGGGATACGGAGACCCAGTACTTC | CAISVGDTETQYF | TRBJ2-5 | 13 | TRBV10-3 | - | -
TGTGCCAGCAGTTTGGGACAGGGGGTCTACGAGCAGTACTTC | CASSLGQGVYEQYF | TRBJ2-7 | 14 | TRBV27 | TRBD1 | -
TGTGCCAGCAGGCCCCCGGGCACTAATGAAAAACTGTTTTTT | CASRPPGTNEKLFF | TRBJ1-4 | 14 | TRBV6-5 | - | -
TGCGCCAGCAGCTCCCAACCTGGGTCGAACACTGAAGCTTTCTTT | CASSSQPGSNTEAFF | TRBJ1-1 | 15 | TRBV5-1 | - | -
TGTGCCAGCAGCTTATCGGTGGTCGGCGCTGGAAACACCATATATTTT | CASSLSVVGAGNTIYF | TRBJ1-3 | 16 | TRBV7-9 | - | few
TGCGCCAGCAGAGCCGGGACAGGGGAGACAGATACGCAGTATTTT | CASRAGTGETDTQYF | TRBJ2-3 | 15 | TRBV5-1 | TRBD1 | -
TGTGCCAGCAGCGTCCGACAGGGGGCCCATGGCTACACCTTC | CASSVRQGAHGYTF | TRBJ1-2 | 14 | TRBV9 | TRBD1 | -
TGCAGTACGCCCATCGCAGATACGCAGTATTTT | CSTPIADTQYF | TRBJ2-3 | 11 | TRBV20-1 | - | -
TGTGCCAGCAGCCTGGCGGCCGCTGAGCAGTTCTTC | CASSLAAAEQFF | TRBJ2-1 | 12 | TRBV7-9 | - | -
TGTGCCAGCAGCGTCGACAGGCCCCCAGCCGAAAAACTGTTTTTT | CASSVDRPPAEKLFF | TRBJ1-4 | 15 | TRBV2 | - | -
TGCGCCAGCAGCTTGGCCTCTCCTATACCATCGGGCACTGAAGCTTTCTTT | CASSLASPIPSGTEAFF | TRBJ1-1 | 17 | TRBV5-1 | - | -
TGTGCCAGCGGACAGTCAAGGTCACTGAACACTGAAGCTTTCTTT | CASGQSRSLNTEAFF | TRBJ1-1 | 15 | TRBV2 | - | -
TGTGCCAGCAGCGCTGGGACTAGCGTGAATGAGCAGTTCTTC | CASSAGTSVNEQFF | TRBJ2-1 | 14 | TRBV9 | TRBD2 | -
TGTGCCAGCAGCCCCGGGACTAGCGACCAAGAGACCCAGTACTTC | CASSPGTSDQETQYF | TRBJ2-5 | 15 | TRBV11-2 | TRBD2 | -